This entry is about one TCR beta chain. The J segment lost 6 bases and the V segment lost 4 bases, leaving 19 bases of the junction unmatched. The germline gives CDR1 MGHDK, CDR2 SYGVNS. The CDR3 runs to 18 residues. The protocol was immunoSEQ multiplex PCR, while the TCRdb copy is restricted to in-frame clones and leaves out a portion. The table records a few hundred thousand clones, 88% of them present only once. The data originate from a study of blood T cell repertoires in COVID-19. V gene TRBV25-1 combines with J gene TRBJ1-1; 8 nucleotides line up with TRBD1. The receptor was isolated from a woman aged 30 to 39 who had been exposed to COVID-19. Sequencing was performed on PBMCs or T cells enriched from blood (not recorded which). CDR3 in amino acids: CASSVLAGGLFSVAEAFF. DNA for the CDR3: TGTGCCAGCAGTGTTTTAGCAGGGGGCCTATTTTCGGTCGCTGAAGCTTTCTTT.